The following is a T cell receptor (beta chain) sequence with its context. Its target is not known. These data are taken from a study of cytomegalovirus exposure and HLA in healthy donors. Study-level points and caveats: Presence/absence comparisons presumed near-even sequencing depth among donors. About 87% or about 30% of the time was how often most TCR beta V segments were productive, according to an earlier analysis. V- and J-gene trimming in TCR beta was tied to a missense DCLRE1C variant by an analysis performed later.

The CDR3 has 12 residues. The ends were cut back, 3 bases at V and 9 bases at J, with 9 bases in the middle. The germline V gene has CDR1 WSHSY and CDR2 SAAADI. Primers for the PCR totalled 60 Vbeta and 13 Jbeta. Profiling relied on immunoSEQ multiplex PCR, and the TCRdb table lists in-frame clones only, not all of them. The sample yields 120,000 or so clones, roughly 72% seen once. This clonotype was sampled from a woman between 45 and 65 years old in good health and CMV-seropositive. The sequenced sample consisted of PBMCs. This chain uses TRBV10-2 with TRBJ2-4, with D perhaps TRBD2 (5 bases). CDR3 sequence: CASSDAGGIQYF. In DNA form, the CDR3 reads TGCGCCAGCAGTGACGCGGGTGGCATTCAGTACTTC.